This T cell receptor beta chain originates from a study of blood T cell repertoires in COVID-19 (TCRdb year 2020). A note on the overall study: Samples covering the acute and convalescent phases of COVID-19 were provided by collaborators in the United States, Italy and Spain. The prospective study material was composed of cDNA or gDNA derived from T cells, B-cell-depleted T cells, or PBMCs. Deeply sampled blood TCRbeta repertoires from subjects exposed to, actively infected with, or recovered from COVID-19 were included in the dataset. The repertoires were made available in a free public database intended to serve as a resource for research on the immune response to SARS-CoV-2. Samples were obtained from the ongoing ImmuneRACE study (first 160 participants) and from some 1,200 subjects provided by 6 global collaborators. A de-identified subject ID, COVID-19 status, age in years and sex were almost always included in the sample metadata. Where available, HLA class I and class II types were obtained from metadata supplied by the sample provider rather than from assay-based typing. Overall study results and their limits: The quantity of clinical and demographic metadata differed by source and by participant and was supplied without curation.

Whole blood was collected in K2EDTA tubes by collaborating institutions according to the institutions' own protocols. For TCRbeta analysis, collaborators shipped samples as frozen whole blood, isolated PBMCs, or DNA extracted from either of those sample types. About this clone: Its antigen has not been determined. The sample holds no much larger clone one base away, and base qualities are not on file.

TCRbeta CDR3 regions were amplified from genomic DNA by means of the immunoSEQ Assay, a bias-controlled multiplex PCR. As for the authors' bioinformatics: The number of nucleated cells in each sample was estimated by amplification of reference gene primers within the assay. Sequence reads were collapsed and filtered to measure the absolute abundance of every unique TCRbeta CDR3 rearrangement. For each sample, productive Simpson clonality was calculated as the square root of Simpson's diversity index over productive rearrangements. Sourced from immuneACCESS, this table was stored by TCRdb with only in-frame sequences that have V and J called. A share of the clones is absent; for the studies checked, an unresolved V gene accounts for under half, and the remainder has no known explanation. V and J calls and clone size are as listed in that table; D and trimming were resolved from the DNA. The sample includes approximately 97,000 clones, with roughly 86% observed a single time. The ten largest clones add up to 20% of the sample.

The V end gives up 0 bases and the J end 7 bases, leaving 5 bases in the junction not matched to a gene. The germline V gene yields SGHRS for CDR1 and YFSETQ for CDR2. Counted from cysteine to phenylalanine, this CDR3 has 16 amino acids. The read is trimmed to its CDR3 DNA, 48 bases read in frame from base 1. The chain joins TRBV5-1 to TRBJ2-1, and 12 junctional nucleotides match TRBD2. This TCR came from a human donor in a cohort sampled during active COVID-19. Sequenced: peripheral blood. The CDR3 sequence is CASSLGPSGRGNEQFF. The DNA sequence reads TGCGCCAGCAGCTTGGGTCCTAGCGGGAGGGGGAATGAGCAGTTCTTC.